The 10 T cell receptor beta chains below come from one sample, sequenced in a study of PD-L1 blockade in urothelial cancer. Clones were sequenced by immunoSEQ multiplex PCR, and TCRdb holds only the in-frame ones, with some missing. The repertoire includes 25,000 to 35,000 clones, around four fifths of them detected once, and 3% sits in the top ten. Time point meaning: peripheral blood 6 weeks after treatment start. The sample consisted of PBMCs, taken around atezolizumab (anti-PD-L1) treatment. Receptors originate from a man between 70 and 80 years old with urothelial cancer.

This clone was counted once. This chain uses TRBV5-1 with TRBJ2-1; TRBD2 aligns across 9 bases. The CDR3 is 18 amino acids. J was trimmed by 7 bases and V by 4 bases; bases with no gene match: 18. Germline CDR1 and CDR2: SGHRS and YFSETQ. The CDR3 nucleotides read TGCGCCAGCAGCCCGGGGGAGGGGTATAGCGGGAGATCGAATGAGCAGTTCTTC. Protein product: CASSPGEGYSGRSNEQFF. The full variable domain, in which reference TRBV5-1 and TRBJ2-1 provide the parts outside the CDR3, is KAGVTQTPRYLIKTRGQQVTLSCSPISGHRSVSWYQQTPGQGLQFLFEYFSETQRNKGNFPGRFSGRQFSNSRSEMNVSTLELGDSALYLCASSPGEGYSGRSNEQFFGPGTRLTVL.

The chain links TRBV4-3 to TRBJ2-2, with 8 bases identical to TRBD2. V lost 1 base and J lost 7; bases outside the gene matches: 11. The CDR3 has 17 residues. Germline V CDR1 and CDR2: LGHNA, YSLEER. The CDR3 reads CASSQGLSGGRGGELFF. DNA of the CDR3: TGCGCCAGCAGCCAAGGTCTAAGCGGGGGACGCGGCGGGGAGCTGTTTTTT.

The V call is TRBV6-1, the J call TRBJ2-7, with 8 bases identical to TRBD1. The CDR3 sequence is 15 residues long. Germline CDR1 and CDR2: MNHNS and SASEGT. Unmatched junction bases numbered 4, after V lost 1 base and J lost 2 bases. CDR3 sequence: CASSEGQGATYEQYF. The DNA of the CDR3 is TGTGCCAGCAGTGAAGGTCAGGGGGCGACCTACGAGCAGTACTTC.

This clone has only a few counts. The chain is built from TRBV7-3 and TRBJ2-7; 11 nucleotides agree with TRBD2. CDR1 SGHTA and CDR2 FQGTGA come from the germline V gene. V was clipped by 5 bases and J by 6 bases; unmatched bases: 3. CDR3 length: 13 residues. DNA for the CDR3: TGTGCCAGCAGCGCAACTAGCGGGAGCGAGCAGTACTTC. This codes for CASSATSGSEQYF.

This clone was seen more than once but under ten times. The genes are TRBV7-3 and TRBJ2-2; possibly TRBD1 for D (5 bases). V was pared by 0 bases and J by 4 bases, with 12 bases between. Looked up from germline, CDR1 is SGHTA and CDR2 is FQGTGA. This CDR3 is built from 16 residues. CDR3 region: CASSLTLGLPTGELFF. CDR3 sequence (DNA): TGTGCCAGCAGCTTAACGCTGGGGCTACCCACCGGGGAGCTGTTTTTT. Based on the CDR3 plus reference TRBV7-3 and TRBJ2-2, the full variable domain is GAGVSQTPSNKVTEKGKYVELRCDPISGHTALYWYRQSLGQGPEFLIYFQGTGAADDSGLPNDRFFAVRPEGSVSTLKIQRTERGDSAVYLCASSLTLGLPTGELFFGEGSRLTVL.

In regard to this clone: The junction and the germline gene differ at one end; a read error may be behind it. The rearrangement links TRBV14 to TRBJ2-2; 7 nucleotides line up with TRBD2. This CDR3 is 15 amino acids long. Germline loops: CDR1 SGHDN, CDR2 FVKESK. The CDR3: CASSPFVAGTGELFF. The CDR3 region has the DNA TGTGCCAGCAGCCCCTTCGTAGCGGGCACCGGTGAGCTGTTTTTT.

The V call is TRBV7-9, the J call TRBJ2-5; TRBD2 is a possible D gene (6 bases). V dropped 1 base and J dropped 0 bases, with 12 bases sitting between them. CDR1 and CDR2 from the germline V gene are SEHNR and FQNEAQ (reference sequence). The CDR3 consists of 16 residues. The CDR3 protein is CASSLVVAVNQETQYF. The CDR3 DNA is TGTGCCAGCAGCTTAGTGGTAGCGGTGAACCAAGAGACCCAGTACTTC.

The rearrangement links TRBV18 to TRBJ1-1; D uncertain. With 3 bases removed from V and 1 base from J, the gap between germline ends came to 9 bases. The CDR3 sequence is 14 residues long. Germline CDR1 and CDR2: KGHSH and LQKENI. In DNA, the CDR3 is TGTGCCAGCTCACCTCGGGAAGCGAACACTGAAGCTTTCTTT. Protein sequence: CASSPREANTEAFF.

This clone appeared a single time. The V call is TRBV4-3, the J call TRBJ1-1; D is possibly TRBD1 (6 bases). The germline gives CDR1 LGHNA, CDR2 YSLEER. V lost 4 bases, J lost 5 bases, and 17 bases lay in between. This CDR3 is built from 15 residues. This chain's CDR3 is CASSRITGRGTEAFF. The CDR3 DNA sequence: TGCGCCAGCAGCCGCATTACAGGGAGAGGGACTGAAGCTTTCTTT.

The rearrangement uses TRBV19 and TRBJ2-2; 8 positions agree with TRBD2. Germline CDR1 is LNHDA and CDR2 is SQIVND (reference sequence). The CDR3 is made up of 13 amino acids. V dropped 8 bases and J dropped 6; count of bases not matched to a gene: 5. CDR3 region: CASGTRGAGELFF. The CDR3 nucleotides are TGTGCCAGTGGGACTAGAGGGGCCGGGGAGCTGTTTTTT.